The 30 T cell receptor beta chains listed next were all sequenced from one sample in a study of technical replicates of blood from several donors. The assay was immunoSEQ multiplex PCR, and TCRdb's table has in-frame clones only and misses some. The sample has roughly 80,000 clones, roughly 90% seen once; the top ten hold 0.25%. The sequencing sample was made of T cells isolated from PBMCs. These receptors came from a human donor in good health.

The rearrangement links TRBV19 to TRBJ2-1; 13 bases line up with TRBD2. CDR3 size: 19 residues. Germline CDR1 LNHDA, CDR2 SQIVND (reference sequence). V was clipped by 7 bases and J by 0 bases; unmatched bases: 12. CDR3 amino acids: CASTSPPGLAGSSYNEQFF. The CDR3 nucleotides read TGTGCCAGTACTTCACCCCCGGGACTAGCGGGATCCTCCTACAATGAGCAGTTCTTC.

The chain employs TRBV19 and TRBJ2-1; 7 nucleotides agree with TRBD1. This CDR3 comprises 15 residues. From germline, CDR1 is LNHDA and CDR2 SQIVND (reference sequence). With V trimmed by 5 bases and J by 2 bases, 6 bases remained unmatched. In DNA form, the CDR3 reads TGTGCCAGTAGTCTACAGGGGACAACCTACAATGAGCAGTTCTTC. Its translation: CASSLQGTTYNEQFF.

The V and J genes are TRBV28 and TRBJ2-5; TRBD2 matches 9 bases. J lost 4 bases, V lost 5 bases, and 5 bases had no gene match. The CDR3 runs to 14 residues. From germline, CDR1 is MDHEN and CDR2 SYDVKM. This chain's CDR3 is CASSPGTSIETQYF. DNA for the CDR3: TGTGCCAGCAGTCCGGGGACTAGCATAGAGACCCAGTACTTC.

This chain joins TRBV11-3 and TRBJ2-1, with 8 bases fitting TRBD2. The CDR3 length is 18 residues. Germline V gene sequence: CDR1 SGHNT, CDR2 YENEEA. V shed 5 bases, J shed 2 bases, and the junction held 14 bases outside the gene matches. DNA for the CDR3: TGTGCCAGCAGCCCCCGGGGGGGTTGGGGGGGGACCTACAATGAGCAGTTCTTC. Amino acids: CASSPRGGWGGTYNEQFF.

V is TRBV6-1 and J is TRBJ1-5; 7 bases line up with TRBD1. V was clipped by 3 bases and J by 6 bases; unmatched bases: 5. The length of the CDR3 is 14 residues. Per the germline V gene, CDR1 is MNHNS and CDR2 is SASEGT. The CDR3 protein is CASSDRQGAQPQHF. The CDR3 coding sequence is TGTGCCAGCAGTGATCGACAGGGAGCTCAGCCCCAGCATTTT.

The chain combines TRBV7-6 with TRBJ1-4; the D gene is possibly TRBD1 (6 bases). Germline V gene data show CDR1 as SGHVS and CDR2 as FNYEAQ. CDR3 length: 15 amino acids. Trimming pared 5 bases from V and 7 bases from J, leaving 17 bases between. In DNA form, the CDR3 reads TGTGCCAGCAGCCCACGGGGGGGCCATAGTGAAAAACTGTTTTTT. This codes for CASSPRGGHSEKLFF.

This clone was detected once. The CDR3 region is CASSQGRAFHGYTF. The CDR3 DNA reads TGTGCCAGCAGCCAAGGTAGAGCTTTTCATGGCTACACCTTC. V usage is TRBV4-2 and J usage is TRBJ1-2; D remains ambiguous. Germline V gene lookup returns CDR1 LGHNA and CDR2 YNFKEQ. The V end lost 1 base, the J end lost 6 bases, and 12 bases lay between the germline ends. The CDR3 sequence is 14 residues long.

The gene calls are TRBV19 and TRBJ1-2; a possible D gene is TRBD1 (5 bases). The CDR3 has 15 amino acids. Germline-derived CDR1 and CDR2 are LNHDA and SQIVND (reference sequence). Trimming left V 1 base short and J 5 bases short, with 14 bases between. This chain's CDR3 is CASSIGDSSSYGYTF. CDR3 bases: TGTGCCAGTAGTATAGGTGACAGTTCTTCTTATGGCTACACCTTC.

The chain couples TRBV6-5 to TRBJ2-7, with 7 bases lining up with TRBD1. Unmatched junction bases numbered 6, after V lost 7 bases and J lost 3 bases. Germline V gene sequence: CDR1 MNHEY, CDR2 SVGAGI. This CDR3 is built from 13 residues. The CDR3 here is CASKRTGDYEQYF. CDR3 nucleotides: TGTGCCAGCAAAAGGACAGGCGACTACGAGCAGTACTTC.

This rearrangement joins TRBV10-2 to TRBJ2-7; D is unresolved. Trimming shortened V by 10 bases and J by 0 bases, and 16 bases separated the two germline ends. The CDR3 totals 14 residues. CDR1 WSHSY and CDR2 SAAADI come from the germline V gene. In nucleotides, the CDR3 is TGCGCCACCCACCTTACGAGAGACTCCTACGAGCAGTACTTC. Amino acids: CATHLTRDSYEQYF.

The CDR3 here is CAWTTQGWTEAFF. Written as DNA, the CDR3 is TGTGCCTGGACCACACAGGGTTGGACTGAAGCTTTCTTT. The rearrangement joins TRBV30 to TRBJ1-1; a possible D gene is TRBD1 (6 bases). Per germline, CDR1 GTSNPN and CDR2 SVGIG (reference sequence). Trimming shortened V by 4 bases and J by 5 bases, and 14 bases separated the two germline ends. The CDR3 runs 13 residues.

The CDR3 sequence is CASSIIGRSYEQYF. CDR3 sequence (DNA): TGTGCCAGTAGTATTATTGGCAGGTCCTACGAGCAGTACTTC. V usage is TRBV19 and J usage is TRBJ2-7, with D unclear. CDR3 length: 14 residues. The ends were cut back, 3 bases at V and 1 base at J, with 10 bases in the middle. CDR1 is LNHDA and CDR2 is SQIVND in the germline V gene (reference sequence). The whole variable domain, filled in from reference TRBV19 and TRBJ2-7, reads DGGITQSPKYLFRKEGQNVTLSCEQNLNHDAMYWYRQDPGQGLRLIYYSQIVNDFQKGDIAEGYSVSREKKESFPLTVTSAQKNPTAFYLCASSIIGRSYEQYFGPGTRLTVT.

The chain joins TRBV5-6 to TRBJ2-1; 8 nucleotides align to TRBD1. Germline V gene lookup returns CDR1 SGHDT and CDR2 YYEEEE. Trimming removed 4 bases from V and 7 bases from J; junction bases left unmatched: 7. This CDR3 is built from 14 residues. CDR3 region: CASSHRDRRNEQFF. The CDR3 DNA follows: TGTGCCAGCAGCCACCGGGACAGGAGAAATGAGCAGTTCTTC. The full variable domain, with the rest looked up from reference TRBV5-6 and TRBJ2-1, is DAGVTQSPTHLIKTRGQQVTLRCSPKSGHDTVSWYQQALGQGPQFIFQYYEEEERQRGNFPDRFSGHQFPNYSSELNVNALLLGDSALYLCASSHRDRRNEQFFGPGTRLTVL.

This chain uses TRBV7-9 with TRBJ2-5; 9 positions match TRBD1. Trimming took 4 bases from V and 5 from J; bases not matched to a gene: 14. Germline V CDR1 and CDR2: SEHNR, FQNEAQ (reference sequence). This CDR3 region has 17 residues. Here the CDR3 reads CASSSSGTGLHRETQYF. The CDR3 nucleotides read TGTGCCAGCAGCTCCTCCGGGACAGGGCTTCATAGGGAGACCCAGTACTTC.

The chain recombines TRBV19 with TRBJ2-3; 9 bases fit TRBD2. The CDR3 covers 18 residues. CDR1 LNHDA and CDR2 SQIVND come from the germline V gene (reference sequence). V lost 1 base and J lost 6; bases outside the gene matches: 14. The CDR3 DNA sequence: TGTGCCAGTAGTATAGGGGGAGGCGGCGGGGGGGCCTTGGATACGCAGTATTTT. This translates into CASSIGGGGGGALDTQYF.

The J gene is TRBJ2-7, the V gene TRBV6-5; D remains unclear. Trimming left V 6 bases short and J 3 bases short, with 6 bases between. The CDR3 loop spans 11 amino acids. CDR1 and CDR2 from the germline V gene are MNHEY and SVGAGI. The CDR3 DNA is TGTGCCAGCAGGTTTAACTACGAGCAGTACTTC. It encodes CASRFNYEQYF.

The J gene is TRBJ2-7, the V gene TRBV7-6; TRBD1 matches at 7 bases. CDR3 length: 13 amino acids. After removal of 4 bases from V and 7 bases from J, the junction contained 7 bases not matched to a gene. Germline V gives CDR1 SGHVS, CDR2 FNYEAQ. The CDR3 DNA reads TGTGCCAGCAGCTCAAAGTTACAGGGGGAGCAGTACTTC. Encoded protein: CASSSKLQGEQYF.

The chain couples TRBV9 to TRBJ1-4; 7 nucleotides match TRBD1. Trimming took 4 bases from V and 3 from J; bases not matched to a gene: 9. Germline V CDR1 and CDR2: SGDLS, YYNGEE. There are 16 residues in the CDR3. CDR3 DNA sequence: TGTGCCAGCAGCAGGAGACAGGGTGTGTCTAATGAAAAACTGTTTTTT. It specifies CASSRRQGVSNEKLFF.

This clone showed up just once. This chain links TRBV5-4 with TRBJ2-1; TRBD2 matches at 13 bases. This CDR3 is 19 amino acids long. V shed 5 bases, J shed 0 bases, and the junction held 11 bases outside the gene matches. Germline loops: CDR1 SGHNT, CDR2 YYREEE (reference sequence). DNA of the CDR3: TGTGCCAGCAGGGGAGCGACTAGCGGGGGGTTAAGCTCCTACAATGAGCAGTTCTTC. Protein sequence: CASRGATSGGLSSYNEQFF.

The chain uses TRBV7-2 and TRBJ2-3, with D perhaps TRBD2 (8 bases). In germline, CDR1 is SGHTA, CDR2 FQGNSA. This CDR3 has 15 amino acids. Between the trimmed V and J ends, which lost 4 bases and 6 bases, there was a span of 17 bases. Here the CDR3 DNA reads TGTGCCAGCAGCTCGGGAGGGGGCGCATCGGATACGCAGTATTTT. Its protein product is CASSSGGGASDTQYF.

This chain links TRBV11-2 with TRBJ1-2; D gene uncertain. CDR1 and CDR2 (germline): SGHAT, FQNNGV. The CDR3 sequence is 14 residues long. The V end lost 1 base, the J end lost 5 bases, and 11 bases lay between the germline ends. The CDR3 DNA reads as TGTGCCAGCAGCTTAGGTGGCATCGATTATGGCTACACCTTC. Its protein product is CASSLGGIDYGYTF.

The chain employs TRBV2 and TRBJ1-5; 9 nucleotides agree with TRBD1. With V trimmed by 5 bases and J by 7 bases, 6 bases remained unmatched. The length of the CDR3 is 14 residues. Looked up from germline, CDR1 is SNHLY and CDR2 is FYNNEI. Here the CDR3 reads CASSLTGGDQPQHF. CDR3 DNA sequence: TGTGCCAGCAGTCTTACAGGGGGCGACCAGCCCCAGCATTTT.

The chain recombines TRBV29-1 with TRBJ1-1; a possible D gene is TRBD1 (5 bases). The CDR3 is 13 residues long. Germline V gene sequence: CDR1 SQVTM, CDR2 ANQGSEA. The V and J ends lost 4 bases and 0 bases respectively, with 9 bases between them. The CDR3 is CSVGPGMNTEAFF. CDR3 coding DNA: TGCAGCGTTGGGCCAGGGATGAACACTGAAGCTTTCTTT.

CDR3 region: CASGYRGFPGNEQFF. In DNA, the CDR3 is TGTGCTAGTGGTTACCGGGGGTTCCCCGGCAATGAGCAGTTCTTC. The J gene is TRBJ2-1, the V gene TRBV12-5; D may be TRBD2 (6 bases). This CDR3 comprises 15 residues. Trimming took off 4 bases at V and 6 bases at J, with 16 bases between the two ends. Germline V gene sequence: CDR1 LGHNT, CDR2 FRNRAP.

This clone appeared once. The chain joins TRBV6-4 to TRBJ1-5, with no clear D. The length of the CDR3 is 13 residues. V lost 0 bases, J lost 4 bases, and 4 bases lay in between. The germline CDR1 and CDR2 sequences are MRHNA and SNTAGT. The CDR3 region is CASSDSSNQPQHF. The CDR3 DNA reads as TGTGCCAGCAGTGACTCCAGTAATCAGCCCCAGCATTTT.

The chain employs TRBV7-9 and TRBJ1-3; perhaps TRBD1 as D (5 bases). Germline CDR1 reads SEHNR; CDR2 reads FQNEAQ (reference sequence). The V and J ends lost 1 base and 7 bases respectively, with 11 bases between them. The length of the CDR3 is 14 residues. The chain's CDR3 is CASSLVGGSNTIYF. Written as DNA, the CDR3 is TGTGCCAGCAGCTTAGTGGGGGGTTCCAACACCATATATTTT.

This clone was seen just once. This chain joins TRBV18 and TRBJ2-3; the match to TRBD2 covers 11 bases. There are 16 residues in the CDR3. V was pared by 3 bases and J by 4 bases, with 6 bases of the junction left unmatched. The germline V gene has CDR1 KGHSH and CDR2 LQKENI. The CDR3 protein is CASSPTSGISPDTQYF. The CDR3 DNA reads as TGTGCCAGCTCACCGACTAGCGGGATTTCCCCAGATACGCAGTATTTT. The full variable domain, rest sourced from reference TRBV18 and TRBJ2-3, is NAGVMQNPRHLVRRRGQEARLRCSPMKGHSHVYWYRQLPEEGLKFMVYLQKENIIDESGMPKERFSAEFPKEGPSILRIQQVVRGDSAAYFCASSPTSGISPDTQYFGPGTRLTVL.

The chain combines TRBV5-6 with TRBJ2-1, with D possibly matching TRBD1 (6 bases). Trimming took off 1 base at V and 0 bases at J, with 17 bases between the two ends. Per the germline V gene, CDR1 is SGHDT and CDR2 is YYEEEE. This CDR3 is 18 amino acids long. In nucleotides, the CDR3 is TGTGCCAGCAGCTTGTCTGTTACAGGGCTGAGCTCCTACAATGAGCAGTTCTTC. Residues: CASSLSVTGLSSYNEQFF.

The V call is TRBV6-1, the J call TRBJ1-5; 9 bases agree with TRBD1. Looked up from germline, CDR1 is MNHNS and CDR2 is SASEGT. V was clipped by 2 bases and J by 0 bases; unmatched bases: 14. This CDR3 is 20 amino acids long. CDR3 sequence (DNA): TGTGCCAGCAGTGAACCCGCCGGGACAGGGCACTTTTATAGCAATCAGCCCCAGCATTTT. Amino acids: CASSEPAGTGHFYSNQPQHF.

J is TRBJ2-7 and V is TRBV29-1, with D unresolved. The length of the CDR3 is 12 residues. Germline values: CDR1 SQVTM, CDR2 ANQGSEA. V was cut by 4 bases and J by 6 bases, with 13 bases left in between. The CDR3 coding sequence is TGCAGCGTTGGTCAACAGAAAGGCGAGCAGTACTTC. The encoded protein is CSVGQQKGEQYF.